One sample yielded the 7 T cell receptor beta chains listed below, sequenced in a study of T cell clonality in common variable immunodeficiency. Study results and limitations: Common variable immunodeficiency TCR beta sequences reportedly had fewer deletions and N-nucleotide insertions.

No antigen has been identified for these receptors. Some clones are missing from TCRdb's copy, which holds only in-frame ones; the method was immunoSEQ multiplex PCR. There are about 25,000 clones in the sample, none observed a single time. Material for sequencing was peripheral blood mononuclear cells. The receptor set was obtained from a human donor with common variable immunodeficiency.

This clone was seen ten or more times. The DNA read from the CDR3 is TGCGCCAGCACCCTCCAGGGGTTCGAGACC. It translates to CASTLQGFET. The whole CDR3 protein is CASTLQGFETQYF. The chain has TRBV5-1 and TRBJ2-5, with a possible D match to TRBD1 (6 bases). The read stops 3 residues short of the end of the CDR3; the missing end is completed from the germline J gene. The CDR3 runs to 13 residues. In germline, CDR1 is SGHRS, CDR2 YFSETQ. Trimming left V 6 bases short and J 5 bases short, with 14 bases between.

This clone has a count of ten or more. The read falls 3 residues short of the CDR3 end, and the missing part is taken from the germline J gene. The chain joins TRBV7-9 to TRBJ1-3; D is uncertain. The CDR3 is 13 residues long. Germline V gene data show CDR1 as SEHNR and CDR2 as FQNEAQ (reference sequence). The V and J ends lost 6 bases and 4 bases respectively, with 10 bases between them. The CDR3 region is CASRQTPGNTIYF. The part of the CDR3 DNA that was read is TGTGCCAGCAGGCAAACACCGGGAAACACC.

This clone has just a few counts. The CDR3 end lies 3 residues beyond the end of the read and is filled in from the germline J gene. The chain has TRBV6-2 or TRBV6-3 and TRBJ1-5; D is undetermined. This CDR3 contains 14 residues. V lost 2 bases, J lost 3 bases, and 8 bases lay in between. Germline-derived CDR1 and CDR2 are MNHEY and SVGEGT. CDR3 bases read: TGTGCCAGCAGTTACAACCAGGACAATCAGCCC. It translates to CASSYNQDNQP. The whole CDR3 protein reads CASSYNQDNQPQHF.

This clone was detected only a few times. The read stops 3 residues short of the end of the CDR3; the missing end is completed from the germline J gene. The J gene is TRBJ2-2, the V gene TRBV6-2 or TRBV6-3; TRBD1 might be the D (5 bases). Trimming took 5 bases from V and 6 from J, leaving 19 bases between them. CDR1 is MNHEY and CDR2 is SVGEGT in the germline V gene. CDR3 length: 16 amino acids. The CDR3 reads CASSPWGLGSAGELFF. The covered CDR3 bases are TGTGCCAGCAGTCCTTGGGGCCTTGGATCGGCCGGGGAG.

Only a few counts were recorded for this clone. The read comes to an end 3 residues before the CDR3 does, leaving the germline J gene to fill in the end. The chain uses TRBV2 and TRBJ2-7; maybe TRBD1 (6 bases). Germline values: CDR1 SNHLY, CDR2 FYNNEI. The CDR3 is 14 residues long. V shed 5 bases and J shed 0 bases, with 11 bases lying between them. The CDR3: CASSPQGRSYEQYF. CDR3 DNA (partial): TGTGCCAGCAGTCCCCAGGGGCGCTCCTACGAG.

A note on this clone: From the germline J gene comes the end of the CDR3, since the read stops 3 residues before it. The chain links TRBV30 to TRBJ1-6; no definite D call. The CDR3 loop spans 14 amino acids. V was cut by 7 bases and J by 0 bases, with 10 bases left in between. CDR1 and CDR2 from the germline V gene are GTSNPN and SVGIG (reference sequence). The sequenced part of the CDR3 DNA is TGTGCCTACTCTCCGGGCTCCTATAATTCACCC. Protein: CAYSPGSYNSP. The entire CDR3 is CAYSPGSYNSPLHF.

This clone was seen only a few times. The read ends 3 residues before the CDR3 terminus; that terminus is restored from the germline J gene. The chain uses TRBV7-9 and TRBJ2-3, with D maybe TRBD1 (6 bases). Looked up from germline, CDR1 is SEHNR and CDR2 is FQNEAQ (reference sequence). The germline V and J ends were trimmed by 6 bases and 4 bases, with 17 bases remaining between them. This CDR3 region has 15 residues. CDR3 bases read: TGTGCCAGCAGTCACAGGGCTATGGTAGCAGATACG. It translates to CASSHRAMVADT. The full CDR3 protein is CASSHRAMVADTQYF. Supplemented by reference TRBV7-9 and TRBJ2-3, the full variable domain reads DTGVSQNPRHKITKRGQNVTFRCDPISEHNRLYWYRQTLGQGPEFLTYFQNEAQLEKSRLLSDRFSAERPKGSFSTLEIQRTEQGDSAMYLCASSHRAMVADTQYFGPGTRLTVL.